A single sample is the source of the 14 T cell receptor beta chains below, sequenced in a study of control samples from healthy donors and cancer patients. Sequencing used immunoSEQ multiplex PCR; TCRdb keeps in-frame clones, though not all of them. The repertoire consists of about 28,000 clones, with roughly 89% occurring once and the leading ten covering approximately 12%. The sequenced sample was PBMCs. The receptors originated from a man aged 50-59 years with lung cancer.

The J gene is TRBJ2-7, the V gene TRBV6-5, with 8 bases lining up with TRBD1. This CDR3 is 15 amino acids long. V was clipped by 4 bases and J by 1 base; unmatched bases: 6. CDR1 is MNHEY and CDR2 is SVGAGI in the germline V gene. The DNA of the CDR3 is TGTGCCAGCAGTTTGGACAGGGCGCATTCCTACGAGCAGTACTTC. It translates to CASSLDRAHSYEQYF.

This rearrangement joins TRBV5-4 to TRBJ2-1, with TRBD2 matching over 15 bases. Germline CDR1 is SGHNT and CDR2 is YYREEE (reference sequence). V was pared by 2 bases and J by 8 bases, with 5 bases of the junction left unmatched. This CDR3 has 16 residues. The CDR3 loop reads CASSFPGLAGGDEQFF. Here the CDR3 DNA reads TGTGCCAGCAGCTTTCCGGGACTAGCGGGGGGCGATGAGCAGTTCTTC.

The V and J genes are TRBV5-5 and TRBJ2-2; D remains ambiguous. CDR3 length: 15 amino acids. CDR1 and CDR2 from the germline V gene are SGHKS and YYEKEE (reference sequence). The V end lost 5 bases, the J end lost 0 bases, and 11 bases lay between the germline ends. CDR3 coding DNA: TGTGCCAGCAGTATTGGGTCGGCGAACACCGGGGAGCTGTTTTTT. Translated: CASSIGSANTGELFF.

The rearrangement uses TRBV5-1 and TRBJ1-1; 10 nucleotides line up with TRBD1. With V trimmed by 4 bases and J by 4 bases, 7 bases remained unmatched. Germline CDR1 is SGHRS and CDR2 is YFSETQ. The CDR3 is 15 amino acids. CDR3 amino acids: CASSPRDRGGTEAFF. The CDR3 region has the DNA TGCGCCAGCAGCCCCCGGGACAGGGGTGGCACTGAAGCTTTCTTT.

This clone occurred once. CDR3 DNA sequence: TGTGCCAGTAGTCGGGACAGGGGGCAGTCTGGCTACACCTTC. Amino acid sequence: CASSRDRGQSGYTF. The V gene is TRBV19, the J gene TRBJ1-2; 12 bases map to TRBD1. J lost 7 bases, V lost 5 bases, and 5 bases had no gene match. The CDR3 sequence is 14 residues long. Germline V gene sequence: CDR1 LNHDA, CDR2 SQIVND (reference sequence).

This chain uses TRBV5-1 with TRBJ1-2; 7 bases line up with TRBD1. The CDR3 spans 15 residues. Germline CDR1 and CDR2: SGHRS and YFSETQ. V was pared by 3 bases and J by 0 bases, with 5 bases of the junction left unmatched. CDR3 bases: TGCGCCAGCAGCTCTGGGACAGTTACTAACTATGGCTACACCTTC. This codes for CASSSGTVTNYGYTF.

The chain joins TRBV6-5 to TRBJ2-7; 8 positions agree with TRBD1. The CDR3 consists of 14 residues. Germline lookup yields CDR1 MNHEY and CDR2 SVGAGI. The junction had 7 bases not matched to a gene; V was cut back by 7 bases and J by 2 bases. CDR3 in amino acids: CASTDRDRTYEQYF. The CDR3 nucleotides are TGTGCCAGCACCGACCGGGACAGGACCTACGAGCAGTACTTC.

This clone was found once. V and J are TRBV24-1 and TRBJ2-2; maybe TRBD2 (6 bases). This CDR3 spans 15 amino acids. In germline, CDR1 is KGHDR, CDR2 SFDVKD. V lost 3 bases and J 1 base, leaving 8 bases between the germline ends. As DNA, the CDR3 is TGTGCCACCAGTGATGCGGGGAGGAACACCGGGGAGCTGTTTTTT. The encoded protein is CATSDAGRNTGELFF.

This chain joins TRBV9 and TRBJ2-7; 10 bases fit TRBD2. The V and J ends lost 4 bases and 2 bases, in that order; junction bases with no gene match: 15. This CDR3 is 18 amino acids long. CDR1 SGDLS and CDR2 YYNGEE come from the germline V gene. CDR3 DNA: TGTGCCAGCAGCCTCCAGGGTTCCAGCGGGGGGGCCCCCTACGAGCAGTACTTC. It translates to CASSLQGSSGGAPYEQYF.

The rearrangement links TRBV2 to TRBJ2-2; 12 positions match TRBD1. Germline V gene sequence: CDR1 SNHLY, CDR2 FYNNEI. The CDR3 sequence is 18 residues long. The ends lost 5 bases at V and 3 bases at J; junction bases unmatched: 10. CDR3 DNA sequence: TGTGCCAGCAGTCCCGGGACAGGGGGCCTCTCGGACACCGGGGAGCTGTTTTTT. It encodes CASSPGTGGLSDTGELFF.

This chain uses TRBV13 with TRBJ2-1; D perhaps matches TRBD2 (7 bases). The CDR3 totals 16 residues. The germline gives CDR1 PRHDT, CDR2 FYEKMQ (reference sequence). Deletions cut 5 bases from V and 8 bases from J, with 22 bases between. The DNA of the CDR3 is TGTGCCAGCAGCCTTCGGGGGGCGGGGTGGAGCGATGAGCAGTTCTTC. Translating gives CASSLRGAGWSDEQFF.

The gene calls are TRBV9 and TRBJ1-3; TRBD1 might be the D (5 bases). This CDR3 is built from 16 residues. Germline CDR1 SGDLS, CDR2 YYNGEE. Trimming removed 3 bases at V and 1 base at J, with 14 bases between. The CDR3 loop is CASSAGTEVSGNTIYF. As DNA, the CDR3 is TGTGCCAGCAGCGCCGGGACGGAGGTATCTGGAAACACCATATATTTT.

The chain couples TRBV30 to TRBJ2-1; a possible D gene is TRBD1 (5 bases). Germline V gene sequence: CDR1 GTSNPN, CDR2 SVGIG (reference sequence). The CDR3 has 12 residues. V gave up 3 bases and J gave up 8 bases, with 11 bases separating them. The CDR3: CAWSAQGDEQFF. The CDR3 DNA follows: TGTGCCTGGAGCGCCCAGGGCGATGAGCAGTTCTTC.

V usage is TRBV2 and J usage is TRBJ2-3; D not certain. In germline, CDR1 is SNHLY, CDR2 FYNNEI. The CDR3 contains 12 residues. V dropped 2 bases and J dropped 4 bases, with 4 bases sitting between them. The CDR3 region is CASSETADTQYF. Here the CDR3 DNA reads TGTGCCAGCAGTGAAACTGCAGATACGCAGTATTTT.